These 10 T cell receptor beta chains came from one sample sequenced in a study of identical twins. MiXCR was run by TCRdb on the 5' RACE reads, yielding one entry per CDR3 protein. Of around 250,000 distinct CDR3 sequences in the sample, approximately 7% are singletons; the top ten hold 3% to 4%. The data also belong to a second study, concerning yellow fever vaccine responses in identical twins.

The sequencing input was memory (CD45RO+) T cells sorted from blood. Receptor source: a woman aged 18-30 years in good health.

This chain joins TRBV3-1 and TRBJ2-6, with 7 bases matching TRBD1. Germline V gives CDR1 LGHDT, CDR2 YNNKEL (reference sequence). The CDR3 is made up of 17 amino acids. The V segment lost 5 bases and the J segment 2 bases; nucleotides outside the gene matches: 9. The CDR3 sequence is CASSFNWGQPGANVLTF. The CDR3 bases are TGTGCCAGCAGCTTCAATTGGGGACAGCCTGGGGCCAACGTCCTGACTTTC.

This clonotype was observed a handful of times. The chain has TRBV4-2 and TRBJ2-1; D gene unclear. Germline-derived CDR1 and CDR2 are LGHNA and YNFKEQ. CDR3 size: 13 residues. The ends were cut back, 0 bases at V and 6 bases at J, with 6 bases in the middle. The CDR3 region has the DNA TGTGCCAGCAGCCAAGATTGGCGCAATGAGCAGTTCTTC. As protein: CASSQDWRNEQFF.

The chain employs TRBV9 and TRBJ2-1; 14 bases line up with TRBD2. The ends lost 3 bases at V and 9 bases at J; junction bases unmatched: 5. CDR1 SGDLS and CDR2 YYNGEE come from the germline V gene. The CDR3 covers 15 residues. The CDR3 protein is CASSALGLAGAEQFF. The CDR3 DNA reads TGTGCCAGCAGCGCCCTGGGACTAGCGGGAGCTGAGCAGTTCTTC.

This clonotype was recorded at least ten times. V gene TRBV10-3 combines with J gene TRBJ2-1; tentatively, D is TRBD2 (5 bases). The CDR3 has 13 amino acids. Trimming took 10 bases from V and 5 from J, leaving 15 bases between them. The germline gives CDR1 ENHRY, CDR2 SYGVKD. The CDR3 bases are TGTGCCACCCAAGGGAGTACGGACAATGAGCAGTTCTTC. Its translation is CATQGSTDNEQFF.

At least ten counts were recorded for this clonotype. The V gene is TRBV5-1, the J gene TRBJ2-7, with 9 bases that match TRBD2. The CDR3 is made up of 14 amino acids. The V gene end was trimmed by 4 bases and the J gene end by 2 bases; junction bases not matched to a gene: 4. Looked up from germline, CDR1 is SGHRS and CDR2 is YFSETQ. The CDR3 sequence is CASSASGATYEQYF. The CDR3 DNA is TGCGCCAGCAGCGCTAGCGGGGCCACCTACGAGCAGTACTTC. Variable domain in full (rest from reference TRBV5-1 and TRBJ2-7): KAGVTQTPRYLIKTRGQQVTLSCSPISGHRSVSWYQQTPGQGLQFLFEYFSETQRNKGNFPGRFSGRQFSNSRSEMNVSTLELGDSALYLCASSASGATYEQYFGPGTRLTVT.

This clonotype was observed many times. The DNA for the CDR3 is TGTGCCAGCAGTTCGCGTCCACCCGTGCATGAGCAGTTCTTC. Its protein product is CASSSRPPVHEQFF. The chain employs TRBV12-3 or TRBV12-4 and TRBJ2-1, with D hard to call. V was cut by 4 bases and J by 8 bases, with 15 bases left in between. The CDR3 is 14 residues long.

This clonotype was picked up a small number of times. The chain links TRBV4-1 to TRBJ2-7; D remains unclear. The CDR3 length is 15 residues. V was shortened by 1 base and J by 2 bases, with 12 bases between the two germline ends. Germline V gene lookup returns CDR1 MGHRA and CDR2 YSYEKL. In nucleotides, the CDR3 is TGCGCCAGCAGCCAAGCACAGAGCACGCCCTACGAGCAGTACGTC. It encodes CASSQAQSTPYEQYV.

The rearrangement joins TRBV5-1 to TRBJ2-3; D unresolved. CDR3 length: 16 residues. V gave up 0 bases and J gave up 0 bases, with 11 bases separating them. Germline assignment: CDR1 SGHRS and CDR2 YFSETQ. The CDR3: CASSLGGWVSTDTQYF. The CDR3 DNA follows: TGCGCCAGCAGCTTGGGGGGTTGGGTAAGCACAGATACGCAGTATTTT.

This clonotype came up many times. The rearrangement uses TRBV2 and TRBJ2-1, with 8 bases lining up with TRBD1. The V gene end was trimmed by 3 bases and the J gene end by 4 bases; junction bases not matched to a gene: 5. Germline assignment: CDR1 SNHLY and CDR2 FYNNEI. CDR3 size: 15 residues. The CDR3 DNA reads TGTGCCAGCAGTGAGTGGACAGGGAGTTACAATGAGCAGTTCTTC. Its translation is CASSEWTGSYNEQFF.

The chain recombines TRBV12-3 or TRBV12-4 with TRBJ2-7, with TRBD1 identical over 11 bases. V shed 5 bases and J 3 bases; nucleotides not matched to a gene: 9. This CDR3 region has 16 residues. This CDR3 reads CASSPQPGQGDYEQYF. CDR3 nucleotide sequence: TGTGCCAGCAGTCCGCAGCCGGGACAGGGGGACTACGAGCAGTACTTC.